These 17 T cell receptor beta chains came from one sample sequenced in a study of T cell responses to AZD1222 COVID-19 vaccine. TCRdb's copy holds only in-frame clones and misses some; the assay was immunoSEQ multiplex PCR. The table lists 150,000 to 200,000 clones, 70% to 90% of them singletons. This specimen consisted of peripheral blood, obtained on day 0 of AZD1222 vaccination. These receptors all come from an adult in good health.

This clone was seen once. The V gene is TRBV10-2, the J gene TRBJ1-2; tentative D call: TRBD1 (6 bases). Germline V gives CDR1 WSHSY, CDR2 SAAADI. This CDR3 has 14 residues. Between the trimmed V and J ends, which lost 3 bases and 2 bases, there was a span of 10 bases. The CDR3 DNA sequence: TGCGCCAGCAGTGAAGGAACAGGGAACTATGGCTACACCTTC. This encodes CASSEGTGNYGYTF.

This rearrangement joins TRBV6-2 or TRBV6-3 to TRBJ2-5; 12 positions match TRBD1. With V trimmed by 5 bases and J by 5 bases, 6 bases remained unmatched. Germline values: CDR1 MNHEY, CDR2 SVGEGT. This CDR3 has 15 residues. This chain's CDR3 is CASSQRDRGRETQYF. The DNA for the CDR3 is TGTGCCAGCAGTCAGAGGGACAGGGGGCGGGAGACCCAGTACTTC.

The gene calls are TRBV5-5 and TRBJ2-3; D perhaps matches TRBD1 (6 bases). This CDR3 has 16 amino acids. V lost 0 bases and J lost 5, with 16 bases in between. Germline CDR1 reads SGHKS; CDR2 reads YYEKEE (reference sequence). This CDR3 is CASSLGRDTAGDTQYF. The CDR3 DNA sequence: TGTGCCAGCAGCTTGGGTCGGGACACAGCAGGAGATACGCAGTATTTT.

The V gene is TRBV7-9, the J gene TRBJ2-3; the D is unclear. V was clipped by 2 bases and J by 3 bases, with 0 bases between them. The CDR3 is 11 amino acids. Germline V gives CDR1 SEHNR, CDR2 FQNEAQ (reference sequence). The CDR3 coding sequence is TGTGCCAGCAGCTTAACAGATACGCAGTATTTT. As protein: CASSLTDTQYF.

The genes are TRBV5-8 and TRBJ1-4; 8 bases are shared with TRBD1. The CDR3 totals 17 residues. Germline V gene data show CDR1 as SGHTS and CDR2 as YDEGEE. The ends lost 4 bases at V and 0 bases at J; junction bases unmatched: 8. Written as DNA, the CDR3 is TGTGCCAGCAGCCCGCGAGACAGGGGCTCAACTAATGAAAAACTGTTTTTT. Residues: CASSPRDRGSTNEKLFF.

The genes are TRBV4-2 and TRBJ1-2, with D possibly being TRBD1 (5 bases). Trimming left V 3 bases short and J 6 bases short, with 11 bases between. Germline V gene lookup returns CDR1 LGHNA and CDR2 YNFKEQ. This CDR3 is built from 13 residues. Here the CDR3 reads CASSHSGADGYTF. CDR3 coding DNA: TGTGCCAGCAGCCATAGTGGGGCCGATGGCTACACCTTC.

The chain uses TRBV18 and TRBJ1-5; D is perhaps TRBD1 (6 bases). The CDR3 consists of 14 residues. Germline CDR1 KGHSH, CDR2 LQKENI. Deletions cut 2 bases from V and 4 bases from J, with 9 bases between. The DNA for the CDR3 is TGTGCCAGCTCACCATCAGGGGAAAATCAGCCCCAGCATTTT. Translating gives CASSPSGENQPQHF.

The chain employs TRBV4-3 and TRBJ2-1, with TRBD2 identical over 9 bases. Germline CDR1 and CDR2: LGHNA and YSLEER. J lost 3 bases, V lost 1 base, and 10 bases had no gene match. This CDR3 comprises 18 residues. The CDR3 loop reads CASSQGLAGEVGYNEQFF. The CDR3 nucleotides read TGCGCCAGCAGCCAAGGGTTAGCGGGAGAGGTGGGCTACAATGAGCAGTTCTTC.

This chain joins TRBV5-3 and TRBJ2-3, with TRBD2 matching 14 bases. Being an ORF, TRBV5-3 has a function that is uncertain. The CDR3 loop spans 14 amino acids. V lost 7 bases and J lost 4; bases outside the gene matches: 2. The CDR3 spells CARQGLAGADTQYF. Here the CDR3 DNA reads TGTGCCAGACAGGGACTAGCGGGGGCAGATACGCAGTATTTT.

This rearrangement joins TRBV30 to TRBJ1-4; 9 nucleotides align to TRBD1. CDR1 and CDR2 from the germline V gene are GTSNPN and SVGIG (reference sequence). Germline trimming cut 3 bases from V and 8 bases from J; bases unmatched to any gene: 13. The CDR3 is 16 residues long. The chain's CDR3 is CAWRPIRDRVTEKLFF. CDR3 sequence (DNA): TGTGCCTGGAGACCCATCCGGGACAGGGTAACCGAAAAACTGTTTTTT.

The chain joins TRBV5-1 to TRBJ2-3; 12 bases align to TRBD1. CDR3 length: 16 residues. In germline, CDR1 is SGHRS, CDR2 YFSETQ. The trim removed 6 bases at V and 4 bases at J, leaving 9 bases unmatched. CDR3 nucleotides: TGCGCCAGCACACCCCCGGGACAGGGGGCTCCAGATACGCAGTATTTT. Its translation: CASTPPGQGAPDTQYF. Complete variable domain (other parts from reference TRBV5-1 and TRBJ2-3): KAGVTQTPRYLIKTRGQQVTLSCSPISGHRSVSWYQQTPGQGLQFLFEYFSETQRNKGNFPGRFSGRQFSNSRSEMNVSTLELGDSALYLCASTPPGQGAPDTQYFGPGTRLTVL.

This chain joins TRBV10-3 and TRBJ1-5, with 10 bases lining up with TRBD1. The germline V gene has CDR1 ENHRY and CDR2 SYGVKD. V was pared by 5 bases and J by 15 bases, with 10 bases of the junction left unmatched. The CDR3 contains 13 residues. The CDR3 sequence: CAISSATGGVWHF. Here the CDR3 DNA reads TGTGCCATCAGTTCCGCGACAGGGGGCGTTTGGCATTTT.

J is TRBJ1-5 and V is TRBV12-3 or TRBV12-4; no firm D call. This CDR3 contains 13 residues. Trimming removed 1 base from V and 3 bases from J, with 4 bases in between. For the CDR3, the DNA is TGTGCCAGCAGTTTAGAGTACAATCAGCCCCAGCATTTT. Amino acid sequence: CASSLEYNQPQHF.

This sequence joins TRBV2 and TRBJ2-5; TRBD2 might be the D (6 bases). The CDR3 loop spans 13 amino acids. Per the germline V gene, CDR1 is SNHLY and CDR2 is FYNNEI. The V end was cut by 8 bases, the J end by 4 bases, with 14 bases between. CDR3 in DNA: TGTGCCAGCTGCGGACTAAATCGAGAGACCCAGTACTTC. This encodes CASCGLNRETQYF.

The chain couples TRBV7-2 to TRBJ2-7, with D possibly being TRBD2 (6 bases). V lost 5 bases and J 3 bases, leaving 8 bases between the germline ends. The CDR3 contains 12 residues. Germline values: CDR1 SGHTA, CDR2 FQGNSA. The CDR3, as DNA: TGTGCCAGCAGCAGGGACTTCTACGAGCAGTACGTC. Amino acids: CASSRDFYEQYV.

This rearrangement joins TRBV5-1 to TRBJ2-5, with 9 bases lining up with TRBD2. Per germline, CDR1 SGHRS and CDR2 YFSETQ. CDR3 length: 15 amino acids. J lost 9 bases, V lost 4 bases, and 13 bases had no gene match. The CDR3 protein is CASSDASAGGRAQYF. The DNA of the CDR3 is TGCGCCAGCAGCGACGCCTCGGCGGGGGGGCGGGCCCAGTACTTC.

The chain uses TRBV7-2 and TRBJ2-1, with 8 bases that match TRBD2. Unmatched junction bases numbered 5, after V lost 6 bases and J lost 7 bases. This CDR3 contains 13 residues. The germline V gene encodes CDR1 SGHTA and CDR2 FQGNSA. CDR3 nucleotide sequence: TGTGCCAGCAGGTCGATAGCGGGGAATGAGCAGTTCTTC. It translates to CASRSIAGNEQFF.